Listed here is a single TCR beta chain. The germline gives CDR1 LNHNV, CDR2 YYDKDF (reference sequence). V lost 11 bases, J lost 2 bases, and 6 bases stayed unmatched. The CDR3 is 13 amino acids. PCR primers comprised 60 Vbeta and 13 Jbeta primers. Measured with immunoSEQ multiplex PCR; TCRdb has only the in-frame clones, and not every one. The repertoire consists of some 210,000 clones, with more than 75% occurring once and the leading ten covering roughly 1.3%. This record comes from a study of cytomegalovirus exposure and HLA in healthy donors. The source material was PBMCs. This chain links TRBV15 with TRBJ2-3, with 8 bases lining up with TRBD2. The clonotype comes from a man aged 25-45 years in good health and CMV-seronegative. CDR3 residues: CACGGRITDTQYF. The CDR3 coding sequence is TGTGCCTGCGGGGGGAGGATCACAGATACGCAGTATTTT.